A single sample is the source of the 3 T cell receptor beta chains below, sequenced in a study of shared clonotypes between healthy human individuals. Sequencing was performed with immunoSEQ multiplex PCR; in TCRdb, only in-frame clones are kept and a portion is missing. In the table there are a few million clones, 90% to 95% of which are singletons. The sequenced sample consisted of naive CD4+ T cells sorted from blood. As for subset: CD45RA+ positively selected. Source of these receptors: a man younger than 35 in good health.

Remarks on this clone: Other DNA variants within this sample encode the same CDR3. This rearrangement joins TRBV6-5 to TRBJ1-5; D possibly corresponds to TRBD1 (5 bases). The CDR3 has 15 amino acids. Per the germline V gene, CDR1 is MNHEY and CDR2 is SVGAGI. V lost 0 bases and J 1 base, leaving 7 bases between the germline ends. CDR3 nucleotides: TGTGCCAGCAGTTACTCGAAGGGGAGCAATCAGCCCCAGCATTTT. Protein: CASSYSKGSNQPQHF.

The CDR3 DNA is TGTGCCAGCAGCTCAACGGACAGAAGGTTTAATGAAAAACTGTTTTTT. Protein product: CASSSTDRRFNEKLFF. The J gene is TRBJ1-4, the V gene TRBV7-8, with D maybe TRBD1 (6 bases). Germline V gives CDR1 SGHVS, CDR2 FQNEAQ. CDR3 length: 16 amino acids. Trimming removed 4 bases at V and 4 bases at J, with 16 bases between.

The chain is built from TRBV10-3 and TRBJ2-7, with TRBD1 matching over 8 bases. In germline, CDR1 is ENHRY, CDR2 SYGVKD. Trimming took 10 bases from V and 5 from J; bases not matched to a gene: 7. This CDR3 comprises 12 residues. This chain's CDR3 is CATRGQGNEQYF. The CDR3, as DNA: TGTGCCACAAGAGGACAGGGCAACGAGCAGTACTTC.